This T cell receptor beta chain was sequenced for a study of cytomegalovirus exposure and HLA in healthy donors. Background on the study: Out of about 410 genotyped donors, about 80% belonged to the Caucasian-associated ancestry cluster.

PCR used 60 Vbeta primers and 13 Jbeta primers. In the original analysis: It was a later analysis that counted around 85 million unique TCR beta chains, of which 8.5 million to 12 million were shared. Clones were read by immunoSEQ multiplex PCR, and TCRdb kept only the in-frame ones, dropping some. V and J calls and clone size are given by that table; D and trimming were obtained from the DNA. The table shows approximately 170,000 clones, with 75% to 90% occurring only once. Germline CDR1 is SEHNR and CDR2 is FQNEAQ (reference sequence). This CDR3 has 15 amino acids. Trimming removed 2 bases from V and 0 bases from J, with 5 bases in between. Study-wide results and limits: TCR beta sequences numbering under 20,000 were associated with HLA alleles at 0.05 false discovery rate in a later analysis. The study labeled fewer than 200 TCR beta chains cytomegalovirus-associated.

Details on this clone: Its antigen is not identified.

Material for sequencing was PBMCs. The TCR sequence derives from a boy aged 2 to 10 in good health and CMV-seronegative. J is TRBJ2-6 and V is TRBV7-9; D is unresolved. The CDR3 loop reads CASSLFLSGANVLTF. DNA of the CDR3: TGTGCCAGCAGCTTATTTCTCTCTGGGGCCAACGTCCTGACTTTC. The whole variable domain, filled in from reference TRBV7-9 and TRBJ2-6, reads DTGVSQNPRHKITKRGQNVTFRCDPISEHNRLYWYRQTLGQGPEFLTYFQNEAQLEKSRLLSDRFSAERPKGSFSTLEIQRTEQGDSAMYLCASSLFLSGANVLTFGAGSRLTVL.